This T cell receptor beta chain is drawn from a study of cytomegalovirus exposure and HLA in healthy donors. Findings of the study overall: Upon later analysis, TCR association rates were observed to vary by HLA locus, being highest for DRB1 and lowest for HLA-C.

The CDR3 covers 13 residues. The ends lost 3 bases at V and 13 bases at J; junction bases unmatched: 8. Germline assignment: CDR1 MDHEN and CDR2 SYDVKM. The PCR employed 60 Vbeta primers together with 13 Jbeta primers. Profiled with immunoSEQ multiplex PCR; TCRdb holds only in-frame clones, not every one. Of 130,000 to 150,000 clones detected, roughly 9.4% appear once; the ten largest clones hold 1.5% to 2%. This clone was seen only a few times. Its antigen is unidentified. This receptor was identified in a male donor in good health and CMV-seronegative. The sequencing input was PBMCs. The V and J genes are TRBV28 and TRBJ1-4; 7 nucleotides match TRBD1. CDR3 bases: TGTGCCAGCAGTTTTGGTTTGGACAGGAGACTGTTTTTT. Protein: CASSFGLDRRLFF.